The sample holds a few counts of the clone carrying this TCR beta chain. No antigen is known for it. This sample was included in a study of response to subunit inactivated influenza vaccine. Study-level findings and limits: The authors put forward the suggestion that each seasonal influenza vaccination may bring in only a limited number of new T cells.

TCRdb processed the RT-PCR reads anew with MiXCR; each CDR3 protein has one entry. The repertoire holds hundreds of thousands of distinct CDR3 sequences, with more than 11% as singletons. CDR3 length: 14 amino acids. V dropped 4 bases and J dropped 2 bases, with 12 bases sitting between them. Germline CDR1 is SGHTA and CDR2 is FQGNSA. The rearrangement uses TRBV7-2 and TRBJ2-7, with D perhaps given as TRBD1 or TRBD2 (5 bases each). Sequenced here: PBMCs from blood, sampled around 14 days before vaccination. The receptor's source is a man over 45 who received an inactivated influenza vaccine. The CDR3 nucleotides read TGTGCCAGCAGCTCTCGACTGGGGGCCTACGAGCAGTACTTC. Its translation: CASSSRLGAYEQYF.